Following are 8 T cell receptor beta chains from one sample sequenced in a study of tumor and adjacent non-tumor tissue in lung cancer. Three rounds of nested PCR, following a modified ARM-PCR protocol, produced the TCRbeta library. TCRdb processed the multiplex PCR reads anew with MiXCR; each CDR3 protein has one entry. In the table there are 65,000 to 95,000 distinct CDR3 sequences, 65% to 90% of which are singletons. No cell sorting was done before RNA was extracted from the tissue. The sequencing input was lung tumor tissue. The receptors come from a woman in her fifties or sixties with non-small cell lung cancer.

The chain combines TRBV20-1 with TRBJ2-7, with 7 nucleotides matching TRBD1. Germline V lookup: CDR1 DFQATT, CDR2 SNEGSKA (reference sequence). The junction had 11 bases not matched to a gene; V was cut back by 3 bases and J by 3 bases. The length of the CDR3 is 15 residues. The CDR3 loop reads CSASGYRGRLYEQYF. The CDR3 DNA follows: TGCAGTGCTAGTGGGTACAGGGGCCGCCTCTACGAGCAGTACTTC.

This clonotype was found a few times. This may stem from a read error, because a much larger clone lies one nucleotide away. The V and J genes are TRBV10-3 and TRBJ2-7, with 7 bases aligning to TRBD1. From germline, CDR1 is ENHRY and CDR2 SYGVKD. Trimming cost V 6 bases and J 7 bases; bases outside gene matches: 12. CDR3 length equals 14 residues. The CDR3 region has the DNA TGTGCCATCAGATCCGGGACAGAGACTACGGAGCAGTACTTC. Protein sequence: CAIRSGTETTEQYF.

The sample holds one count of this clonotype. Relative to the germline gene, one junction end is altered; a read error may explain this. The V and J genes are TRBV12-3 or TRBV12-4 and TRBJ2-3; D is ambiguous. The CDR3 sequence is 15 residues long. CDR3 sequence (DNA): TGTGCAAGCAGTTTAGAGACACTAAACGCAGATATGCAGTATTTT. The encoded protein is CASSLETLNADMQYF.

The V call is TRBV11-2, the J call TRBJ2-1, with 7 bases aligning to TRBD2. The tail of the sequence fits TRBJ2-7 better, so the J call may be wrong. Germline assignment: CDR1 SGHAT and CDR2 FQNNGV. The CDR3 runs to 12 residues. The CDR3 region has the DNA TGTGCTAACATGGGACTACCTGACGAGCAGTACTTC. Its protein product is CANMGLPDEQYF.

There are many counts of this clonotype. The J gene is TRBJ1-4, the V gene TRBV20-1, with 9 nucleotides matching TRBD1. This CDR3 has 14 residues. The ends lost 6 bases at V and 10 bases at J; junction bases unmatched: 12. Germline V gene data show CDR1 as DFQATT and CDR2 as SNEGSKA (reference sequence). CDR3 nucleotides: TGCAGTGCATCGACAGGGGGAACTTTGGGAAAACTGTTTTTT. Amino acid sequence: CSASTGGTLGKLFF.

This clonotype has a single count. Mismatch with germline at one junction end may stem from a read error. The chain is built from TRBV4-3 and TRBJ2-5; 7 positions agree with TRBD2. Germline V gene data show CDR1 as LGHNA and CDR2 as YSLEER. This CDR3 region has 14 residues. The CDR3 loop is CAISQGSGGETQYF. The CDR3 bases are TGCGCCATCAGCCAAGGGTCGGGGGGAGAGACCCAGTACTTC.

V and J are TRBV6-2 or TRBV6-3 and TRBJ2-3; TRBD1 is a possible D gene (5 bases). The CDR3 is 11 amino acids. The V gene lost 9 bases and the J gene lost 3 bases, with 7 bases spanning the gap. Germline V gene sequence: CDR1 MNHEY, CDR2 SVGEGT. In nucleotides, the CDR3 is TGTGCCAGACAGGAAACAGATACGCAGTATTTT. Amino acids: CARQETDTQYF.

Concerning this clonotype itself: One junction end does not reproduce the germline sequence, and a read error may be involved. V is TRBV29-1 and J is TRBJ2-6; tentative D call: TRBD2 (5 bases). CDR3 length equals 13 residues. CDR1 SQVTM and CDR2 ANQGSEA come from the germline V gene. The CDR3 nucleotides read TGTAGCGCTGATAGCTCTGGGGCCAACGTCCTGACTTTC. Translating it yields CSADSSGANVLTF.